This is a list of T cell receptor beta chains from one sample in a study of blood T cell repertoires in COVID-19. Libraries were prepared by immunoSEQ multiplex PCR; TCRdb keeps only in-frame clonotypes and omits some of them. Here the sample spans 80,000 or so clones, approximately 85% being singletons. The sequenced sample consisted of peripheral blood. The receptors were gathered from a man aged 50 or older with COVID-19, enrolled during active disease. CDR3s include the opening cysteine and the closing phenylalanine or tryptophan. D genes are given only for firm matches. Clone size appears in some rows only: once, few, many, or a class for an expanded clone.

d_call | clone_size | j_call | v_call | cdr3_nt | cdr3_aa
. | few | TRBJ1-3 | TRBV28 | TGTGCCAGTGGGGGGGGACTTTACTCTGGAAACACCATATATTTT | CASGGGLYSGNTIYF
. | . | TRBJ2-3 | TRBV28 | TGTGCCAGCAGTTTGAAGAGGGCCGGTTATGACACGCAGTATTTT | CASSLKRAGYDTQYF
TRBD1 | . | TRBJ1-4 | TRBV7-2 | TGTGCCAGCAGCTTGGGGACAGGGGTAGGGGAAAAACTGTTTTTT | CASSLGTGVGEKLFF
. | . | TRBJ2-7 | TRBV6-2/TRBV6-3 | TGTGCCAGCAGCCCAGCAGGGGTAGTAAACGAGCAGTACTTC | CASSPAGVVNEQYF
TRBD2 | . | TRBJ2-2 | TRBV4-2 | TGTGCCAGCCGGAGGGGACTAGCGGGAGCGAACACCGGGGAGCTGTTTTTT | CASRRGLAGANTGELFF
TRBD2 | . | TRBJ2-2 | TRBV7-7 | TGTGCTAGCAGCTTAAGACTAGCGGGAGAAGCCGGGGAGCTGTTTTTT | CASSLRLAGEAGELFF
. | . | TRBJ2-7 | TRBV6-6 | TGTGCCAGCAGTTACAAGAGGCAAGACGAGCAGTACTTC | CASSYKRQDEQYF
TRBD2 | once | TRBJ2-1 | TRBV15 | TGTGCCACCAGCAGAGTGGGGGGACTAGCAGACTACAATGAGCAGTTCTTC | CATSRVGGLADYNEQFF
. | . | TRBJ2-1 | TRBV6-6 | TGTGCCAGCATATACGGGAGAGACAATGGGCAGTTCTTC | CASIYGRDNGQFF
. | . | TRBJ1-2 | TRBV5-4 | TGTGCCAGCAGCTTGGCGGGTCCCCGGGGTGATGGCTACACCTTC | CASSLAGPRGDGYTF
. | few | TRBJ1-1 | TRBV6-5 | TGTGCCAGCAGGGGCAGGGATTTCTACACTGAAGCTTTCTTT | CASRGRDFYTEAFF
TRBD2 | . | TRBJ2-2 | TRBV11-3 | TGTGCCAGCAGTCCGGGACTAGAGTTCCCCGGGGAGCTGTTTTTT | CASSPGLEFPGELFF
. | . | TRBJ2-2 | TRBV7-2 | TGTGCCAGCAGCCAGAGGACCGGGGAGCTGTTTTTT | CASSQRTGELFF
. | . | TRBJ1-5 | TRBV30 | TGTGCCTGGAGTGGGCGGACAGACGGTAGGAGAGCCCAGCATTTT | CAWSGRTDGRRAQHF
. | . | TRBJ1-1 | TRBV30 | TGTGCCTGGAGTGCCGACTCGAACACTGAAGTTTTCTTT | CAWSADSNTEVFF
. | . | TRBJ1-5 | TRBV5-5 | TGTGCCAGCAGCTTGAGTGGAGCCAGTCCGGATCAGCCCCAGCATTTT | CASSLSGASPDQPQHF
TRBD1 | . | TRBJ1-4 | TRBV30 | TGTGCCTGCACCGGGACAGAGGATGAAAAACTGTTTTTT | CACTGTEDEKLFF
. | . | TRBJ2-4 | TRBV2 | TGTGCCAGCGCCCCAGTAAGATTTCTAGCCAAAAACATTCAGTACTTC | CASAPVRFLAKNIQYF
. | . | TRBJ1-4 | TRBV29-1 | TGCAGCGTTGAAGATGGAGGGGTTCGAGTGGGAACACCCGAGGGTATTTCAAGTAATGAAAAACTGTTTTTT | CSVEDGGVRVGTPEGISSNEKLFF
. | . | TRBJ1-4 | TRBV28 | TGTGCCAGCAGGGACAGATCGGGGGAAAAACTGTTTTTT | CASRDRSGEKLFF
. | few | TRBJ1-5 | TRBV5-4 | TGTGCCAGCAGCTCCGGGCCCCAAGCGGCCCAGCATTTT | CASSSGPQAAQHF
. | . | TRBJ2-1 | TRBV7-6 | TGTGCCAGCCCCCCCCGAAGACTACCTTCGGGGTACAATGAGCAGTTCTTC | CASPPRRLPSGYNEQFF
. | . | TRBJ2-3 | TRBV20-1 | TGCAGCGGGGAGGTCACAGATACGCAGTATTTT | CSGEVTDTQYF
. | . | TRBJ2-7 | TRBV7-2 | TGTGCCAGCAGCTCCACAGGAACAGGTCCCTACGAGCAGTACTTC | CASSSTGTGPYEQYF
. | . | TRBJ2-6 | TRBV27 | TGTGCCAGCAGTCGACAGGAACTAACTGGGGCCAACGTCCTGACTTTC | CASSRQELTGANVLTF
TRBD1 | . | TRBJ1-2 | TRBV12-3/TRBV12-4 | TGTGCCAGCAGGATAGCAGGGGGGAATGGCTACACCTTC | CASRIAGGNGYTF
. | . | TRBJ1-3 | TRBV2 | TGTGCCAGAGAGGGGGTTGGAAACACCATATATTTT | CAREGVGNTIYF
. | . | TRBJ1-1 | TRBV6-1 | TGTGCCAGCAGTGAGAGCTTGACAGATACCATGAACACTGAAGCTTTCTTT | CASSESLTDTMNTEAFF
. | . | TRBJ1-5 | TRBV15 | TGTGCCACCAGCAGAGGATCACAATATAGCAATCAGCCCCAGCATTTT | CATSRGSQYSNQPQHF
TRBD1 | few | TRBJ1-2 | TRBV28 | TGTGCCAGCAGATCCCCCCCAGATGAGGAGGGACAGGCCCTCTTTACCTATGGCTACACCTTC | CASRSPPDEEGQALFTYGYTF
. | . | TRBJ2-7 | TRBV28 | TGTGCCAGCGAACAGGGGGGGTACGAGCAGTACTTC | CASEQGGYEQYF
. | . | TRBJ2-5 | TRBV10-1 | TGCGCCAGCAGTCGACACAGGAGCACTCCGGAGACCCAGTACTTC | CASSRHRSTPETQYF
TRBD2 | . | TRBJ2-7 | TRBV30 | TGTGCCTGGAAGGCGGGAGGGCGAAACGAGCAGTACTTC | CAWKAGGRNEQYF
TRBD2 | . | TRBJ2-1 | TRBV5-5 | TGTGCCAGCAGCTTAGCGGGAGAGTGGTTGGATGAGCAGTTCTTC | CASSLAGEWLDEQFF
TRBD1 | . | TRBJ2-7 | TRBV9 | TGTGCCAGCAGCATCTCTGACAGGGCTCCCTACGAGCAGTACTTC | CASSISDRAPYEQYF
. | . | TRBJ2-5 | TRBV14 | TGTGCCAGCAGCAGGGACCTAGGGGGGACCCAGTACTTC | CASSRDLGGTQYF
. | . | TRBJ1-2 | TRBV7-9 | TGTGCCAGCAGCTTAGGGGTCGGCGGCTATGGCTACACCTTC | CASSLGVGGYGYTF
. | few | TRBJ2-1 | TRBV6-1 | TGTGCCAGCAGTGAAGCTGAAAGCCATGAGCAGTTCTTC | CASSEAESHEQFF
TRBD1 | . | TRBJ2-7 | TRBV11-3 | TGTGCCAGCAGCTTAGGGACAGGTCTGTCCTACGAGCAGTACTTC | CASSLGTGLSYEQYF
TRBD2 | . | TRBJ2-2 | TRBV28 | TGTGCCAGCAGTGAGATAGCGGGATCGAACACCGGGGAGCTGTTTTTT | CASSEIAGSNTGELFF
. | . | TRBJ2-1 | TRBV6-6 | TGTGCCAGCATCCAGGGACATGGCTACAATGAGCAGTTCTTC | CASIQGHGYNEQFF
. | few | TRBJ1-5 | TRBV6-6 | TGTGCCAGCAGTTATTCCCAGGGATTAAATCAGCCCCAGCATTTT | CASSYSQGLNQPQHF
TRBD2 | . | TRBJ2-2 | TRBV28 | TGTGCCAGCAGTATGGGGACTAGCGGGGACCTCACCGGGGAGCTGTTTTTT | CASSMGTSGDLTGELFF
. | . | TRBJ1-5 | TRBV5-4 | TGTGCCAGCAGCTTGTACGGTCAGCCCCAGCATTTT | CASSLYGQPQHF
. | few | TRBJ2-1 | TRBV18 | TGTGCCACCACGCTACAGAATGTCAACAATGAGCAGTTCTTC | CATTLQNVNNEQFF
. | . | TRBJ2-1 | TRBV4-3 | TGCGCCAGCAGACCACAAAGCACGGGAGATGAGCAGTTCTTC | CASRPQSTGDEQFF
. | few | TRBJ1-1 | TRBV7-2 | TGTGCCAGCAGCTTAGGGACTCCCCAGGATTTCTTT | CASSLGTPQDFF
TRBD2 | . | TRBJ2-3 | TRBV11-2 | TGTGCCAGCAGCCTGAGACTAGCGGGAGCTGCAGATACGCAGTATTTT | CASSLRLAGAADTQYF
. | . | TRBJ1-1 | TRBV29-1 | TGCAGCGCCCGGGGGGGCTCCACTGAAGCTTTCTTT | CSARGGSTEAFF
. | . | TRBJ2-1 | TRBV6-6 | TGTGCCAGCAGTTCTGCTCAGGGCCAAAGATCCGATGAGCAGTTCTTC | CASSSAQGQRSDEQFF
. | few | TRBJ1-1 | TRBV28 | TGTGCCAGCAGTTACTACAGGGATACCACTGAAGCTTTCTTT | CASSYYRDTTEAFF